This T cell receptor (beta chain) stems from a study of blood T cell repertoires in COVID-19. The assay was immunoSEQ multiplex PCR, and TCRdb's table has in-frame clones only and misses some. The sample holds some 130,000 clones, about 79% seen once. This CDR3 comprises 11 residues. V lost 4 bases and J lost 15, with 13 bases in between. Germline-derived CDR1 and CDR2 are MGHDK and SYGVNS. The gene calls are TRBV25-1 and TRBJ2-1, with a weak D call TRBD2 (5 bases). What was sequenced was peripheral blood. The TCR originated in a woman older than 75 with acute or convalescent COVID-19. CDR3 sequence (DNA): TGTGCCAGCAGTGGGACTCTTTGGCCGTTCTTC. Its translation is CASSGTLWPFF.